This entry concerns a single T cell receptor (beta chain). These data come from a study of blood T cell repertoires in COVID-19. Study-wide background: The cDNA or gDNA used as material had been derived from T cells, B-cell-depleted T cells, or PBMCs.

Sequencing was performed with immunoSEQ multiplex PCR; in TCRdb, only in-frame clones are kept and a portion is missing. The data show about 210,000 clones, about 83% seen once. CDR1 is LGHDT and CDR2 is YNNKEL in the germline V gene (reference sequence). The CDR3 is made up of 16 amino acids. V shed 6 bases, J shed 7 bases, and the junction held 15 bases outside the gene matches. What was sequenced was peripheral blood. V and J are TRBV3-1 (or the pseudogene TRBV3-2) and TRBJ2-7; 10 bases agree with TRBD2. The sequence was obtained from a woman aged 45-59 years with active or convalescent COVID-19. CDR3 nucleotide sequence: TGTGCCAGCAGTTCTTCCAGCGGGAGGGCCTCGAGGGAGCAGTACTTC. Translating gives CASSSSSGRASREQYF.